This TCR beta chain was identified during a study of blood T cell repertoires in COVID-19 (dated by TCRdb to 2019 to 2021). A note on the overall study: Samples from collaborators originated in the United States, Italy and Spain and spanned both the acute and convalescent phases of COVID-19. The material from the prospective study consisted of cDNA or gDNA derived from T cells, B-cell-depleted T cells, or PBMCs. Deeply sampled blood TCRbeta repertoires from subjects exposed to, actively infected with, or recovered from COVID-19 were included in the dataset. The repertoires were released in a freely available public database meant as a resource for research on the immune response to SARS-CoV-2. Samples were obtained from the ongoing ImmuneRACE study (first 160 participants) and from approximately 1,200 subjects provided by 6 global collaborators. A de-identified subject ID, COVID-19 status, age in years and sex were almost always included in the sample metadata. Where HLA class I and class II types were available, the types were taken from metadata supplied by the sample provider, not from assay-based typing. What the research found in general, with its limitations: The amount of clinical and demographic metadata varied by source and participant and was provided uncurated.

The CDR3 runs 13 residues from the cysteine to the phenylalanine. Only the CDR3 portion is preserved as DNA: 39 bases, with reading frame beginning at the first base. CDR1 and CDR2 are read off the germline V gene (reference sequence) as PRHDT and FYEKMQ. V and J lose 5 bases and 6 bases, and a span of 10 bases separates them. Points on this clone: What antigen it recognizes has not been identified. The sample holds no much larger clone one base away, and base qualities are not on file.

TCRbeta CDR3 regions were amplified from genomic DNA by means of the immunoSEQ Assay, a bias-controlled multiplex PCR. The original methods were these. The number of nucleated cells in each sample was estimated from the amplification of reference gene primers within the assay. To quantify the absolute abundance of each unique TCRbeta CDR3 rearrangement, sequence reads were collapsed and filtered. For each sample, productive Simpson clonality was calculated as the square root of Simpson's diversity index across productive rearrangements. Held by TCRdb, this immuneACCESS table contains in-frame sequences only and omits some clones. Under half of the omission traces to an unresolved V gene where checked; the cause of the rest is unknown. V and J calls and clone size are those listed in that table; D and trimming were worked out from the DNA. The sample table shows hundreds of thousands of clones, and roughly 89% are seen once. Of the sample, 1.4% to 1.5% is held by the ten largest clones.

Whole blood was collected in K2EDTA tubes by collaborating institutions according to the institutions' own protocols. For TCRbeta analysis, collaborators shipped samples in one of three forms: frozen whole blood, isolated PBMCs, or DNA extracted from either of those sample types. The chain joins TRBV13 to TRBJ2-2; the D gene assignment is ambiguous. The TCR originated in a woman aged 25 to 39 with active or convalescent COVID-19. Sequencing was carried out using peripheral blood. The nucleotide sequence is given as TGTGCCAGCAGCCCCCGATTAGCCGGGGAGCTGTTTTTT. Its protein reads: CASSPRLAGELFF.